The following is a T cell receptor beta chain sequence with its context. There is no known antigen for this receptor. It has no much larger one-base neighbor in the sample; base qualities were not kept. The data derive from a study of T cells after posttransplantation cyclophosphamide (TCRdb year 2016). Looking at the study overall: Using TRB sequencing, the study followed how the T cell repertoire reconstituted after myeloablative bone marrow transplantation in which posttransplantation cyclophosphamide served as GVHD prophylaxis. Antigen receptor sequencing was done on samples from some 40 PTCy-treated patients and from some 15 related bone marrow donors of those patients. Blood from all 35 or so PTCy patients who had 1-year posttransplant specimens underwent TRB sequencing. TRB sequencing was also done on up to 3 additional blood samples from 2 to 5.2 years after transplant in 3 patients, and on pretransplant blood from 4 patients. TRA and TRB clonality were tightly correlated in 9 samples, so subsequent TCR analyses focused on TRB only. Public TRB sequences were searched against a database of over 3,600 sequences associated with responses to pathogens, tumor antigens, self-antigens and alloantigens. Broad study findings and their caveats: Donor-recipient similarity was low at 1-2 months but increased during the first year, and donor CD8+ memory clones often dominated later blood repertoires. Across the 35 to 55 patients, TRB clonality was highly associated with recipient CMV seropositivity and CMV reactivation, and diversity with PTCy was similar to that in the CNI/methotrexate controls. The TRB repertoires of T cells infiltrating skin or GI tract showed only limited overlap with the TRB repertoires of T cells in blood.

Viable CD3+CD4+ or CD3+CD8+ cells that were CCR7+CD45RA+CD45RO-CD95-CD27+CD28+ were defined as naive T cells. On the day of marrow donation, related bone marrow donors gave peripheral blood samples. Peripheral blood and bone marrow mononuclear cells were isolated by Ficoll-Hypaque density centrifugation and were cryopreserved. CD4+ and CD8+ T cells, including naive and memory subsets, were sorted by FACS on a FACSAria II. TRB sequencing was run on genomic DNA with either the immunoSEQ assay at survey resolution or the hsTCRB kit. The paper's data handling went like this. The immunoSEQ software handled the initial read processing, while the LymphoSeq R package was used for the repertoire analyses. Clonality was computed as 1 minus normalized Shannon entropy; Gini coefficient was also calculated for each TRB dataset. Phenotypes of unsorted samples were inferred by mapping TRB sequences from sorted subsets of the recipient or donor onto the same recipient's unsorted samples. The immuneACCESS repertoire file appears here via TCRdb, limited to in-frame rearrangements. These files lack a portion of the clones; in checked studies, under half of the deficit traces to unresolved V genes, and the cause of the others is not known. The V and J calls and clone size are taken from that table; D and trimming were inferred from the DNA. In all, the sample holds about 20,000 clones, and almost 99% of those were seen once. The ten largest clones add up to 0.15% to 0.2% of the sample.

V and J are trimmed by 6 bases and 13 bases, and the gene matches miss 6 bases of the junction. CDR3 length: 11 amino acids, cysteine to phenylalanine. This entry keeps only the CDR3 DNA: 33 bases, framed from base 1. CDR1 DFQATT and CDR2 SNEGSKA are derived from the germline V gene (reference sequence). The chain employs TRBV20-1 and TRBJ2-1, with TRBD2 identical over 10 junction bases. Sample: naive CD4+ T cells sorted from PBMCs. The TCR originated in a man in his forties in good health, CMV-negative, and a related stem cell transplant donor. The CDR3 is CSAVASGSQFF. At the DNA level, the sequence is TGCAGTGCCGTCGCTAGCGGGAGCCAGTTCTTC.